The 24 T cell receptor beta chains presented below share a single source sample, sequenced in a study of blood T cell repertoires in COVID-19. Repertoires were generated with immunoSEQ multiplex PCR, while TCRdb's copy carries only in-frame clones and drops some. The sample comprises 35,000 to 50,000 clones, around 90% of which are singletons, and approximately 3% rests with the top ten. Sequencing was done on a sample of peripheral blood. The receptors derive from a man between 45 and 60 years old with active COVID-19.

This chain's CDR3 is CASERDRGNSPLHF. Here the CDR3 DNA reads TGCGCCAGCGAGCGAGACAGGGGTAATTCACCCCTCCACTTT. The gene calls are TRBV4-3 and TRBJ1-6; 8 nucleotides align to TRBD1. The germline gives CDR1 LGHNA, CDR2 YSLEER. The CDR3 contains 14 residues. V lost 8 bases, J lost 6 bases, and 6 bases stayed unmatched.

V is TRBV19 and J is TRBJ1-2; 9 nucleotides match TRBD1. The CDR3 has 14 amino acids. The V and J ends lost 6 bases and 4 bases, in that order; junction bases with no gene match: 6. Germline CDR1 is LNHDA and CDR2 is SQIVND (reference sequence). The CDR3 nucleotides read TGTGCCAGTAGGGAGACAGGGGGAAGCTATGGCTACACCTTC. Translating gives CASRETGGSYGYTF.

The V call is TRBV19, the J call TRBJ2-1; D is perhaps TRBD2 (5 bases). V gave up 4 bases and J gave up 4 bases, with 17 bases separating them. The CDR3 covers 16 residues. CDR1 is LNHDA and CDR2 is SQIVND in the germline V gene (reference sequence). For the CDR3, the DNA is TGTGCCAGTAGTACCCGGGCCTCCAGGACTTACAATGAGCAGTTCTTC. Amino acid sequence: CASSTRASRTYNEQFF.

The chain couples TRBV2 to TRBJ2-5; 8 nucleotides match TRBD2. Germline CDR1 reads SNHLY; CDR2 reads FYNNEI. J lost 5 bases, V lost 7 bases, and 6 bases had no gene match. This CDR3 has 13 amino acids. DNA of the CDR3: TGTGCCAGCATTGCGGGGGGCTCGGAGACCCAGTACTTC. Translating it yields CASIAGGSETQYF.

The table lists this clone with a count of one. V is TRBV19 and J is TRBJ1-1; D gene uncertain. CDR1 is LNHDA, CDR2 SQIVND, per germline (reference sequence). This CDR3 comprises 13 residues. V lost 4 bases, J lost 5 bases, and 11 bases lay in between. In DNA, the CDR3 is TGTGCCAGTAGTACCCGCCAGATGACTGAAGCTTTCTTT. Protein product: CASSTRQMTEAFF. The variable domain in full, with the rest retrieved from reference TRBV19 and TRBJ1-1, is DGGITQSPKYLFRKEGQNVTLSCEQNLNHDAMYWYRQDPGQGLRLIYYSQIVNDFQKGDIAEGYSVSREKKESFPLTVTSAQKNPTAFYLCASSTRQMTEAFFGQGTRLTVV.

This clone was seen more than once but under ten times. V is TRBV5-1 and J is TRBJ2-7, with TRBD1 matching 11 bases. The CDR3 consists of 15 residues. Trimming cost V 3 bases and J 5 bases; bases outside gene matches: 7. CDR1 SGHRS and CDR2 YFSETQ come from the germline V gene. The CDR3 bases are TGCGCCAGCAGCTCTTGGACAGGGGGCTTCGACGAGCAGTACTTC. Translating gives CASSSWTGGFDEQYF.

The chain couples TRBV3-1 (or the pseudogene TRBV3-2) to TRBJ2-2; D remains unclear. Trimming shortened V by 3 bases and J by 5 bases, and 10 bases separated the two germline ends. The CDR3 extends over 14 amino acids. Germline CDR1 and CDR2: LGHDT and YNNKEL (reference sequence). The CDR3 is CASSQRYPTGELFF. The CDR3 nucleotides are TGTGCCAGCAGCCAGAGGTATCCAACCGGGGAGCTGTTTTTT.

The V gene is TRBV2, the J gene TRBJ2-2; 9 bases are shared with TRBD1. This CDR3 comprises 15 residues. The V gene's germline CDR1 is SNHLY and CDR2 FYNNEI. J was trimmed by 6 bases and V by 4 bases; bases with no gene match: 6. Here the CDR3 reads CASSAEQGAAGELFF. For the CDR3, the DNA is TGTGCCAGCAGTGCGGAACAGGGGGCGGCCGGGGAGCTGTTTTTT.

The chain links TRBV5-1 to TRBJ2-5; TRBD2 agrees at 7 bases. With 4 bases clipped from V and 2 bases from J, the junction kept 2 bases outside the gene matches. The CDR3 is 13 residues long. Per germline, CDR1 SGHRS and CDR2 YFSETQ. As DNA, the CDR3 is TGCGCCAGCAGCCCAGCGGGGCAAGAGACCCAGTACTTC. This translates into CASSPAGQETQYF.

This chain connects TRBV4-1 to TRBJ1-2; D remains ambiguous. Germline V lookup: CDR1 MGHRA, CDR2 YSYEKL. This CDR3 has 14 amino acids. The V gene lost 1 base and the J gene lost 8 bases, with 14 bases spanning the gap. The CDR3, as DNA: TGCGCCAGCAGCCAAGCATTGAGGCATGACGGCTACACCTTC. It codes for CASSQALRHDGYTF.

This clone came up once. This chain links TRBV5-1 with TRBJ1-3; the D gene is possibly TRBD1 (6 bases). In germline, CDR1 is SGHRS, CDR2 YFSETQ. V was cut by 3 bases and J by 1 base, with 14 bases left in between. The CDR3 runs 16 residues. CDR3 loop: CASSSGPQGSGNTIYF. The CDR3 DNA reads as TGCGCCAGCAGCTCGGGCCCTCAGGGGTCTGGAAACACCATATATTTT. Combining the CDR3 with reference TRBV5-1 and TRBJ1-3 gives the whole variable domain KAGVTQTPRYLIKTRGQQVTLSCSPISGHRSVSWYQQTPGQGLQFLFEYFSETQRNKGNFPGRFSGRQFSNSRSEMNVSTLELGDSALYLCASSSGPQGSGNTIYFGEGSWLTVV.

J is TRBJ2-4 and V is TRBV6-1; no reliable D call. V gave up 1 base and J gave up 3 bases, with 4 bases separating them. The V gene's germline CDR1 is MNHNS and CDR2 SASEGT. This CDR3 region has 13 residues. The CDR3 protein is CASSEDSKNIQYF. The CDR3 DNA is TGTGCCAGCAGTGAAGACAGCAAAAACATTCAGTACTTC.

The chain uses TRBV6-5 and TRBJ2-7; 8 nucleotides align to TRBD1. The CDR3 runs 12 residues. The germline V gene encodes CDR1 MNHEY and CDR2 SVGAGI. V trimming: 6 bases; J trimming: 6 bases; junction bases outside the gene matches: 4. The CDR3 bases are TGTGCCAGCAGATCTACAGGGGGCGAGCAGTACTTC. Amino acids: CASRSTGGEQYF.

The chain recombines TRBV6-1 with TRBJ2-6; D is perhaps TRBD1 (5 bases). CDR1 is MNHNS, CDR2 SASEGT, per germline. The CDR3 runs 17 residues. Trimming left V 0 bases short and J 2 bases short, with 11 bases between. The CDR3 sequence: CASSEARAGTGANVLTF. CDR3 sequence (DNA): TGTGCCAGCAGTGAAGCGCGTGCAGGGACTGGGGCCAACGTCCTGACTTTC.

The chain couples TRBV4-2 to TRBJ2-1; 9 bases are a match to TRBD2. The V segment lost 3 bases and the J segment 7 bases; nucleotides outside the gene matches: 4. This CDR3 contains 14 residues. Germline V gene data show CDR1 as LGHNA and CDR2 as YNFKEQ. The CDR3 bases are TGTGCCAGCAGCCACGCGGGGGGGAGGAATGAGCAGTTCTTC. It yields the protein CASSHAGGRNEQFF.

The genes are TRBV6-5 and TRBJ2-3; no reliable D call. Germline loops: CDR1 MNHEY, CDR2 SVGAGI. The CDR3 contains 13 residues. V lost 6 bases to trimming and J lost 3 bases, with 10 bases between them. The CDR3 sequence is CASSRLRTDTQYF. The CDR3 DNA is TGTGCCAGCAGCCGCCTGAGAACAGATACGCAGTATTTT.

The rearrangement joins TRBV19 to TRBJ1-2, with D possibly being TRBD1 (6 bases). Germline loops: CDR1 LNHDA, CDR2 SQIVND (reference sequence). The CDR3 covers 15 residues. Trimming took 3 bases from V and 5 from J, leaving 16 bases between them. The CDR3 DNA sequence: TGTGCCAGTAGTATCCCCTCGCGGGGGCATTATGGCTACACCTTC. This gives the protein CASSIPSRGHYGYTF. The whole variable domain, remainder taken from reference TRBV19 and TRBJ1-2, is DGGITQSPKYLFRKEGQNVTLSCEQNLNHDAMYWYRQDPGQGLRLIYYSQIVNDFQKGDIAEGYSVSREKKESFPLTVTSAQKNPTAFYLCASSIPSRGHYGYTFGSGTRLTVV.

The chain carries TRBV27 and TRBJ2-6; 7 nucleotides match TRBD2. The CDR3 consists of 19 residues. Germline CDR1 is MNHEY and CDR2 is SMNVEV (reference sequence). V gave up 7 bases and J gave up 0 bases; unmatched junction bases: 15. CDR3: CASTPGGFFRRSGANVLTF. DNA of the CDR3: TGTGCCAGCACCCCCGGGGGGTTCTTCCGCCGCTCTGGGGCCAACGTCCTGACTTTC.

This clone was seen only a few times. V and J are TRBV7-9 and TRBJ1-1; weak D call: TRBD1 (5 bases). The CDR3 runs 15 residues. CDR1 SEHNR and CDR2 FQNEAQ come from the germline V gene (reference sequence). Trimming stripped 2 bases from V and 4 bases from J, with 14 bases between. The CDR3: CASSLIAGTVTEAFF. CDR3 DNA sequence: TGTGCCAGCAGCTTAATTGCGGGGACTGTCACTGAAGCTTTCTTT.

This clone was observed once. This chain connects TRBV5-1 to TRBJ1-5; 10 nucleotides agree with TRBD1. In germline, CDR1 is SGHRS, CDR2 YFSETQ. Trimming at V came to 5 bases and at J to 2 bases, leaving 4 bases not matched to a gene. The CDR3 contains 15 residues. The CDR3 sequence is CASSNGQGGNQPQHF. DNA of the CDR3: TGCGCCAGCAGTAACGGACAGGGGGGCAATCAGCCCCAGCATTTT.

The CDR3 here is CASSLGGTGGPEAFF. The CDR3 nucleotides read TGCGCCAGCAGCTTGGGTGGGACAGGCGGTCCTGAAGCTTTCTTT. This chain connects TRBV5-1 to TRBJ1-1, with TRBD1 identical over 8 bases. The V gene's germline CDR1 is SGHRS and CDR2 YFSETQ. The V gene end was trimmed by 0 bases and the J gene end by 6 bases; junction bases not matched to a gene: 7. The CDR3 has 15 amino acids.

The chain is built from TRBV25-1 and TRBJ2-3, with 9 bases aligning to TRBD1. There are 15 residues in the CDR3. V gave up 6 bases and J gave up 4 bases; unmatched junction bases: 8. The germline V gene has CDR1 MGHDK and CDR2 SYGVNS. The chain's CDR3 is CASSNPGQGADTQYF. The CDR3 DNA follows: TGTGCCAGCAGCAACCCGGGACAGGGAGCAGATACGCAGTATTTT.

The gene calls are TRBV5-6 and TRBJ2-1; D gene unclear. There are 15 residues in the CDR3. V was pared by 2 bases and J by 8 bases, with 17 bases between. CDR1 SGHDT and CDR2 YYEEEE come from the germline V gene. CDR3 sequence reads: CASSFRRPVVDEQFF. DNA of the CDR3: TGTGCCAGCAGCTTTCGCAGGCCCGTAGTGGATGAGCAGTTCTTC.

The CDR3 is CASSQTGWAGNTIYF. DNA for the CDR3: TGTGCCAGCAGTCAGACAGGGTGGGCTGGAAACACCATATATTTT. The rearrangement uses TRBV27 and TRBJ1-3; 7 bases are shared with TRBD1. The junction had 6 bases not matched to a gene; V was cut back by 5 bases and J by 2 bases. CDR3 length: 15 residues. Germline V CDR1 and CDR2: MNHEY, SMNVEV (reference sequence).